This T cell receptor (beta chain) appears in the sequencing data of a study of Graves' ophthalmopathy and Graves' hyperthyroidism. The study amplified TCR beta CDR3 regions using RNA transcripts. HTBI-primed first-round RT-PCR preceded second-round multiplex PCR. TCRdb reprocessed the multiplex PCR reads via MiXCR and lists one record per CDR3 protein. Of hundreds of thousands of distinct CDR3 sequences in the sample, 35% to 45% are singletons; the top ten hold more than 3%. The PBMCs had their origin in 8.5 to 10 ml of fresh peripheral blood. The CDR3 runs to 16 residues. The V and J ends lost 3 bases and 4 bases respectively, with 15 bases between them. Germline CDR1 is SEHNR and CDR2 is FQNEAQ (reference sequence).

The sample taken for sequencing was peripheral blood. The chain has TRBV7-9 and TRBJ2-2; D may be TRBD1 or TRBD2 (7 bases each). The clonotype originates from an adult man with Graves' ophthalmopathy. CDR3 in DNA: TGTGCCAGCAGCTTTCAGGGGGGGACCTCCACCGGGGAGCTGTTTTTT. Its translation: CASSFQGGTSTGELFF.